This T cell receptor (beta chain) is drawn from a study of T cells in Graves' hyperthyroidism and ophthalmopathy. RNA transcripts served as the template for amplifying TCR beta CDR3 regions. The HTBI primer set drove a first-round RT-PCR of the TCR CDR3. TCRdb reprocessed the multiplex PCR reads with MiXCR, giving one entry per CDR3 protein. The top ten hold approximately 7.5% of the sample, which has 610,000 or so distinct CDR3 sequences, just over 45% seen once. From germline, CDR1 is SEHNR and CDR2 FQNEAQ (reference sequence). The CDR3 loop spans 12 amino acids. Trimming pared 4 bases from V and 5 bases from J, leaving 6 bases between.

Material: peripheral blood or thyroid tissue (not recorded which). The chain joins TRBV7-9 to TRBJ2-1; D is unclear. This receptor was identified in a woman younger than 30 with Graves' hyperthyroidism. This chain's CDR3 is CASSYSNNEQFF. As DNA, the CDR3 is TGTGCCAGCAGCTATAGTAACAATGAGCAGTTCTTC.